This is a list of T cell receptor beta chains from one sample in a study of T-cell reconstitution after alpha-beta-depleted transplantation in children. TCRdb reanalysed the PCR reads using MiXCR and keeps one entry per CDR3 protein. The repertoire holds some 530,000 distinct CDR3 sequences, under 15% seen once, with less than 6.5% in the top ten. Sequenced material: PBMCs from the stem cell graft donor, taken from the stem cell graft. Receptors were obtained from a human donor who donated a stem cell graft to a child with combined immunodeficiency. The CDR3 runs from the conserved cysteine through the conserved F or W. Where a row states a size, it is once, few, many or the class of an expanded clone; other rows omit it.

clone_size j_call v_call cdr3_aa
few TRBJ2-7 TRBV28 CASTLEVSYEQYF
. TRBJ1-5 TRBV12-3/TRBV12-4 CASSLVGENQPQHF
. TRBJ2-3 TRBV7-9 CASSLGSSGTSADTQYF
. TRBJ2-1 TRBV7-2 CASSKRTTSGHYNEQFF
. TRBJ2-2 TRBV12-3/TRBV12-4 CASGGRAGELFF
few TRBJ2-5 TRBV7-2 CASSLLVSGGAETQYF
few TRBJ2-1 TRBV27 CASSASGGWHNEQFF
once TRBJ1-4 TRBV30 CAWRGVTNEKLFF
few TRBJ2-2 TRBV29-1 CSVELGGAFTGELFF
. TRBJ2-2 TRBV7-9 CASSLSGTPTIGELFF
. TRBJ2-1 TRBV7-2 CASSSYPLAGSEQFF
few TRBJ2-7 TRBV7-2 CASSLVGTRGSQNEQYF
many TRBJ1-1 TRBV5-6 CASSLTLGNRNTEAFF
. TRBJ2-1 TRBV19 CASSSGTFPNNEQFF
. TRBJ1-1 TRBV6-5 CASSYSRQTTRTEAFF
. TRBJ1-2 TRBV5-5 CASSLQGRDYGYTF
. TRBJ1-1 TRBV19 CASTFGAGDTEAFF
many TRBJ2-5 TRBV12-3/TRBV12-4 CASSRRRQETQYF
. TRBJ1-1 TRBV20-1 CSARVSGSRDTEAFF
many TRBJ1-2 TRBV7-9 CASSLVEQYYGYTF
many TRBJ2-1 TRBV7-2 CASSPAGGRFNEQFF
. TRBJ2-1 TRBV7-2 CASSLVSTSVWTQFF
few TRBJ1-4 TRBV28 CASSLSLRGKLFF
few TRBJ2-3 TRBV14 CASSQVTWTSGRTDTQYF
few TRBJ1-5 TRBV4-2 CASSSEGFNQPQHF
. TRBJ2-1 TRBV6-1 CASSATSEYNEQFF
few TRBJ2-2 TRBV5-5 CASSLSGTGTYRELFF
few TRBJ1-1 TRBV29-1 CSASGPKDTEAFF
few TRBJ2-2 TRBV4-1 CASSPRQGLTGELFF
few TRBJ2-3 TRBV7-3 CASSPKGAPTDTQYF
. TRBJ2-5 TRBV6-6 CASSYRGGETQYF
few TRBJ2-7 TRBV10-3 CAISGGQGKALYEQYF
. TRBJ1-1 TRBV4-2 CASSQVKGGSFF
many TRBJ2-3 TRBV5-1 CASSLNRGTDTQYF
. TRBJ2-6 TRBV7-6 CASSAASSGANVLTF
. TRBJ1-1 TRBV5-1 CASSQTGQSEAFF
. TRBJ2-7 TRBV12-3/TRBV12-4 CASRGSDTQGEQYF